These 18 T cell receptor beta chains came from one sample sequenced in a study of T cell clonality in common variable immunodeficiency. The repertoire was sequenced with immunoSEQ multiplex PCR; TCRdb's copy has only in-frame clones and lacks some. Sampling found tens of thousands of clones, none seen once. The specimen sequenced was peripheral blood mononuclear cells. The origin of the receptors is a person aged 18-70 years in good health.

This clone was recorded many times. The CDR3 extends 3 residues past the end of the read, so its final part is completed from the germline J gene. The chain combines TRBV5-1 with TRBJ2-5; no clear D gene. The V end was cut by 0 bases, the J end by 5 bases, with 11 bases between. The CDR3 extends over 14 amino acids. Looked up from germline, CDR1 is SGHRS and CDR2 is YFSETQ. Incomplete CDR3 DNA: TGCGCCAGCAGCTTGGATTTCGGGTCTGAGACC. Amino acids: CASSLDFGSET. The whole CDR3 region reads CASSLDFGSETQYF.

Turning to this clone: The CDR3 is cut off 3 residues early in the read; its end comes from the germline J gene. This sequence joins TRBV7-9 and TRBJ1-2; no clear D gene. The CDR3 runs to 13 residues. Germline V lookup: CDR1 SEHNR, CDR2 FQNEAQ (reference sequence). The sequenced CDR3 bases are TGTGCCAGCAGCTTACTCGACACCCTGGGC. This codes for CASSLLDTLG. The whole CDR3 sequence is CASSLLDTLGYTF.

There are many counts of this clone. With the read ending 3 residues before the CDR3 end, the germline J gene is used to fill in that end. The chain joins TRBV12-5 to TRBJ2-1; perhaps TRBD2 as D (6 bases). The V end was cut by 4 bases, the J end by 4 bases, with 11 bases between. The CDR3 sequence is 14 residues long. CDR1 and CDR2 from the germline V gene are LGHNT and FRNRAP. The CDR3 DNA, read in part, is TGTGCTAGTGGTTCGGGACTTTATTACAATGAG. Translation: CASGSGLYYNE. The CDR3 in full is CASGSGLYYNEQFF.

Ten or more counts support this clone. The read ends 3 residues before the CDR3 terminus; that terminus is restored from the germline J gene. This chain joins TRBV29-1 and TRBJ1-4; D is possibly TRBD1 (5 bases). V was shortened by 5 bases and J by 7 bases, with 14 bases between the two germline ends. CDR3 length equals 13 residues. The germline V gene encodes CDR1 SQVTM and CDR2 ANQGSEA. The CDR3 here is CSVSGHHLEKLFF. The sequenced CDR3 bases are TGCAGCGTTTCCGGACACCACCTTGAAAAA.

Ten or more counts support this clone. With the read ending 3 residues before the CDR3 end, the germline J gene is used to fill in that end. The chain carries TRBV7-9 and TRBJ2-1; weak D call: TRBD1 (6 bases). CDR1 is SEHNR, CDR2 FQNEAQ, per germline (reference sequence). V lost 3 bases to trimming and J lost 5 bases, with 8 bases between them. The CDR3 length is 13 residues. CDR3 DNA, as far as it was read: TGTGCCAGCAGCTTGGCAGGGGACAATGAG. This codes for CASSLAGDNE. The entire CDR3 protein is CASSLAGDNEQFF.

Many counts were recorded for this clone. The read terminates 3 residues ahead of where the CDR3 ends, so the germline J gene completes it. The chain has TRBV19 and TRBJ2-3; D is undetermined. The CDR3 has 12 amino acids. In germline, CDR1 is LNHDA, CDR2 SQIVND (reference sequence). The CDR3 DNA, read in part, is TGTGCCAGTAGTATAGACCCCTTCCCG. Translated: CASSIDPFP. The full CDR3 is CASSIDPFPQYF.

This clone was counted ten times or more. The CDR3 end falls 3 residues outside the read, so it is completed with the germline J gene. The rearrangement links TRBV2 to TRBJ2-7; D may be TRBD2 (5 bases). Looked up from germline, CDR1 is SNHLY and CDR2 is FYNNEI. Trimming cost V 6 bases and J 0 bases, with 9 bases left between them. The CDR3 loop spans 13 amino acids. CDR3 loop: CASRLGLSYEQYF. The part of the CDR3 DNA that was read is TGTGCCAGCAGACTAGGCCTCTCCTACGAG.

This clone was found many times. The missing CDR3 end, 3 residues past where the read stops, is filled in from the germline J gene. The V and J genes are TRBV5-1 and TRBJ2-7; 9 bases fit TRBD1. Trimming at V came to 4 bases and at J to 2 bases, leaving 7 bases not matched to a gene. CDR3 length equals 15 residues. The germline V gene has CDR1 SGHRS and CDR2 YFSETQ. Partial CDR3 DNA: TGCGCCAGCAGCACCGGGACAGGGAGGGCCTACGAG. This translates into CASSTGTGRAYE. The entire CDR3 sequence reads CASSTGTGRAYEQYF.

This clone has ten or more counts. The CDR3 goes on 3 residues after the read ends, and that part is filled in from the germline J gene. V usage is TRBV10-3 and J usage is TRBJ2-5; D remains ambiguous. CDR3 size: 14 residues. Germline loops: CDR1 ENHRY, CDR2 SYGVKD. The V end lost 4 bases, the J end lost 4 bases, and 13 bases lay between the germline ends. Incomplete CDR3 DNA: TGTGCCATCAGTGGCCGTGAGCTCGGAGAGACC. It translates to CAISGRELGET. The whole CDR3 is CAISGRELGETQYF.

This clone was observed at least ten times. With the read ending 3 residues before the CDR3 end, the germline J gene is used to fill in that end. The chain recombines TRBV20-1 with TRBJ1-4, with a tentative D call TRBD1 (5 bases). The CDR3 has 16 residues. CDR1 and CDR2 from the germline V gene are DFQATT and SNEGSKA (reference sequence). V lost 1 base to trimming and J lost 0 bases, with 12 bases between them. The part of the CDR3 DNA that was read is TGCAGTGCTAGAGGGCAGGGCCTATCAACTAATGAAAAA. This sequence encodes CSARGQGLSTNEK. In full, the CDR3 is CSARGQGLSTNEKLFF.

This clone came up many times. The sequenced fragment ends 3 residues before the CDR3 boundary, so the rest is inferred from the germline J gene. The J gene is TRBJ1-2, the V gene TRBV10-3, with D possibly TRBD1 on 6 matching bases. Germline CDR1 is ENHRY and CDR2 is SYGVKD. The CDR3 has 15 residues. Trimming removed 4 bases at V and 1 base at J, with 13 bases between. Here the CDR3 reads CAISGVGQFNYGYTF. The CDR3 DNA, read in part, is TGTGCCATCAGTGGGGTAGGACAGTTTAACTATGGC.

The table lists this clone with many counts. The CDR3 end lies 3 residues beyond the end of the read and is filled in from the germline J gene. The chain uses TRBV19 and TRBJ2-1; a weak D match, TRBD1 (5 bases). CDR1 LNHDA and CDR2 SQIVND come from the germline V gene (reference sequence). The CDR3 loop spans 14 amino acids. V was trimmed by 4 bases and J by 6 bases, leaving 13 bases between them. The CDR3 bases that were read are TGTGCCAGTAGTAGGAATAGGGGATCCAATGAG. This translates into CASSRNRGSNE. From start to end, the CDR3 is CASSRNRGSNEQFF. Looking up the rest from reference TRBV19 and TRBJ2-1 gives the full variable domain: DGGITQSPKYLFRKEGQNVTLSCEQNLNHDAMYWYRQDPGQGLRLIYYSQIVNDFQKGDIAEGYSVSREKKESFPLTVTSAQKNPTAFYLCASSRNRGSNEQFFGPGTRLTVL.

The table lists this clone with many counts. With the read ending 3 residues before the CDR3 end, the germline J gene is used to fill in that end. This chain connects TRBV7-8 to TRBJ1-1; no reliable D call. The CDR3 length is 14 residues. CDR1 and CDR2 from the germline V gene are SGHVS and FQNEAQ. Trimming removed 3 bases from V and 1 base from J, with 9 bases in between. The CDR3: CASSFGRGNTEAFF. Partial CDR3 DNA: TGTGCCAGCAGCTTCGGACGGGGGAACACTGAA.

In its sample, this clone was seen many times. The sequenced fragment ends 3 residues before the CDR3 boundary, so the rest is inferred from the germline J gene. The chain is built from TRBV2 and TRBJ1-1; D call uncertain. Germline CDR1 reads SNHLY; CDR2 reads FYNNEI. The CDR3 totals 14 residues. Trimming stripped 6 bases from V and 1 base from J, with 12 bases between. The sequenced CDR3 bases are TGTGCCAGCAGGCCCGAACAAAGGAACACTGAA. Translated, it gives CASRPEQRNTE. The CDR3 as a whole reads CASRPEQRNTEAFF.

Many counts were recorded for this clone. The CDR3 extends 3 residues past the end of the read, so its final part is completed from the germline J gene. This chain connects TRBV5-1 to TRBJ2-7; D not resolved. Germline V gene data show CDR1 as SGHRS and CDR2 as YFSETQ. Trimming removed 0 bases at V and 2 bases at J, with 9 bases between. The CDR3 loop spans 14 amino acids. The sequenced CDR3 bases are TGCGCCAGCAGCTTGGAGGTCTCAGCCTACGAG. It is translated as CASSLEVSAYE. The whole CDR3 reads CASSLEVSAYEQYF.

There are many counts of this clone. The CDR3 end is not reached by the read, which stops 3 residues before it; the germline J gene fills it in. V usage is TRBV20-1 and J usage is TRBJ2-2, with 10 nucleotides matching TRBD2. Losses at the gene ends were 5 bases for V and 2 bases for J; bases not matched to a gene: 8. The CDR3 consists of 16 residues. In germline, CDR1 is DFQATT, CDR2 SNEGSKA (reference sequence). The CDR3 protein is CSAGPGLALNTGELFF. CDR3 bases read: TGCAGTGCTGGGCCGGGACTAGCGTTAAACACCGGGGAG.

At least ten counts were recorded for this clone. The read is 3 residues too short to cover the CDR3 end, so that end is filled in from the germline J gene. The chain recombines TRBV10-3 with TRBJ2-2; 7 bases are a match to TRBD2. Germline-derived CDR1 and CDR2 are ENHRY and SYGVKD. V trimming: 3 bases; J trimming: 5 bases; junction bases outside the gene matches: 9. This CDR3 has 16 amino acids. The CDR3 loop is CAISDRAGVKTGELFF. The sequenced part of the CDR3 DNA is TGTGCCATCAGTGATCGGGCGGGAGTTAAAACCGGGGAG.

This clone was seen many times. From the germline J gene comes the end of the CDR3, since the read stops 3 residues before it. The chain joins TRBV12-3 or TRBV12-4 to TRBJ1-2; D gene ambiguous. V gave up 3 bases and J gave up 4 bases, with 21 bases separating them. The length of the CDR3 is 17 residues. The sequenced CDR3 bases are TGTGCCAGCAGTTTTGAGATCGCAGGAAAACCCCCCTATGGC. Protein product: CASSFEIAGKPPYG. The whole CDR3 reads CASSFEIAGKPPYGYTF.